What follows are 23 T cell receptor beta chains derived from one specimen sequenced in a study of OX40 agonist ivuxolimab in advanced cancers. The protocol was immunoSEQ multiplex PCR, while the TCRdb copy is restricted to in-frame clones and leaves out a portion. The sample records around 100,000 clones, approximately 89% being singletons. Specimen: CD4+ or CD8+ T cells sorted from blood, collected in a trial of the OX40 agonist ivuxolimab. Receptors were obtained from an adult with an advanced solid tumor such as melanoma, head and neck, liver or kidney cancer.

The CDR3 spells CASSPFRDLGGYTF. In DNA form, the CDR3 reads TGTGCCAGCAGCCCCTTCCGGGACTTAGGTGGCTACACCTTC. V is TRBV9 and J is TRBJ1-2; the D gene is possibly TRBD1 (5 bases). The germline CDR1 and CDR2 sequences are SGDLS and YYNGEE. This CDR3 region has 14 residues. V lost 4 bases, J lost 7 bases, and 17 bases lay in between.

The chain carries TRBV5-5 and TRBJ1-1; 8 bases map to TRBD1. V lost 4 bases, J lost 10 bases, and 12 bases stayed unmatched. The germline CDR1 and CDR2 sequences are SGHKS and YYEKEE (reference sequence). The CDR3 sequence is 14 residues long. The CDR3 coding sequence is TGTGCCAGCAGCACAGGGGGAGGCGGCTTAAGAGCTTTCTTT. Translation: CASSTGGGGLRAFF. The whole variable domain, filled in from reference TRBV5-5 and TRBJ1-1, reads DAGVTQSPTHLIKTRGQQVTLRCSPISGHKSVSWYQQVLGQGPQFIFQYYEKEERGRGNFPDRFSARQFPNYSSELNVNALLLGDSALYLCASSTGGGGLRAFFGQGTRLTVV.

J is TRBJ2-7 and V is TRBV10-2; 7 nucleotides align to TRBD1. There are 15 residues in the CDR3. The germline gives CDR1 WSHSY, CDR2 SAAADI. Trimming took 6 bases from V and 6 from J; bases not matched to a gene: 14. The CDR3 here is CASSEVTGIGGEQYF. The DNA for the CDR3 is TGCGCCAGCAGCGAGGTGACAGGGATAGGGGGCGAGCAGTACTTC.

The rearrangement links TRBV5-1 to TRBJ1-2; 7 bases agree with TRBD1. Per the germline V gene, CDR1 is SGHRS and CDR2 is YFSETQ. After removal of 3 bases from V and 6 bases from J, the junction contained 8 bases not matched to a gene. This CDR3 has 14 amino acids. In DNA, the CDR3 is TGCGCCAGCAGCTCGCCGGGACAGCCTGATGGCTACACCTTC. Translating it yields CASSSPGQPDGYTF.

This chain's CDR3 is CASRQGTTEAFF. The CDR3 bases are TGTGCCAGCAGACAGGGAACGACTGAAGCTTTCTTT. The J gene is TRBJ1-1, the V gene TRBV2, with D possibly being TRBD1 (6 bases). The CDR3 spans 12 residues. V lost 6 bases and J lost 5, with 10 bases in between. Germline assignment: CDR1 SNHLY and CDR2 FYNNEI.

The gene calls are TRBV28 and TRBJ2-1; 13 bases line up with TRBD2. The V and J ends lost 4 bases and 7 bases, in that order; junction bases with no gene match: 13. The CDR3 has 18 residues. Germline-derived CDR1 and CDR2 are MDHEN and SYDVKM. The DNA of the CDR3 is TGTGCCAGCAGTTCCCCTATCTTGACTAGCGGGAGGAGGAATGAGCAGTTCTTC. It encodes CASSSPILTSGRRNEQFF.

The V call is TRBV30, the J call TRBJ2-5; D could derive from TRBD1 or TRBD2 (6 bases each). Germline V gene lookup returns CDR1 GTSNPN and CDR2 SVGIG (reference sequence). This CDR3 is 13 amino acids long. Trimming took off 6 bases at V and 1 base at J, with 12 bases between the two ends. CDR3: CACTRGLQETQYF. The CDR3 DNA reads as TGTGCCTGTACCCGGGGGCTCCAAGAGACCCAGTACTTC.

The chain has TRBV18 and TRBJ2-7; TRBD2 matches at 11 bases. Germline values: CDR1 KGHSH, CDR2 LQKENI. This CDR3 is 14 amino acids long. V lost 2 bases and J lost 5; bases outside the gene matches: 2. CDR3 in DNA: TGTGCCAGCTCACCAACTAGCGGGAGCAACGAGCAGTACTTC. Encoded protein: CASSPTSGSNEQYF.

The chain carries TRBV7-3 and TRBJ2-1; 8 positions match TRBD2. The CDR3 spans 16 residues. Germline CDR1 SGHTA, CDR2 FQGTGA. V dropped 4 bases and J dropped 0; count of bases not matched to a gene: 5. In nucleotides, the CDR3 is TGTGCCAGCAGCTCGGGGGGGCTTAGCTCCTACAATGAGCAGTTCTTC. Its protein product is CASSSGGLSSYNEQFF.

This clone was counted once. The rearrangement links TRBV5-1 to TRBJ2-2, with D perhaps matching TRBD2 (6 bases). Germline loops: CDR1 SGHRS, CDR2 YFSETQ. The CDR3 has 16 amino acids. The V and J ends lost 0 bases and 5 bases respectively, with 14 bases between them. CDR3 coding DNA: TGCGCCAGCAGCTTGGAGGGAAGCGGAGGGACCGGGGAGCTGTTTTTT. Protein: CASSLEGSGGTGELFF.

The chain uses TRBV11-1 and TRBJ2-1; TRBD2 matches 12 bases. The CDR3 extends over 16 amino acids. V trimming: 5 bases; J trimming: 8 bases; junction bases outside the gene matches: 10. Germline V gene sequence: CDR1 SGHAT, CDR2 FQDESV (reference sequence). CDR3 DNA sequence: TGTGCCAGCAGCCTCCTGACTAGCGGGAGTTTCGATGAGCAGTTCTTC. Translation gives CASSLLTSGSFDEQFF.

This rearrangement joins TRBV16 to TRBJ2-7; D is undetermined. The CDR3 runs 15 residues. The germline V gene encodes CDR1 KGHSY and CDR2 FQNENV. The V gene lost 2 bases and the J gene lost 4 bases, with 15 bases spanning the gap. This chain's CDR3 is CASSQSQPYRYEQYF. CDR3 in DNA: TGTGCCAGCAGCCAAAGCCAGCCCTATAGGTACGAGCAGTACTTC.

The chain couples TRBV30 to TRBJ1-3; no reliable D call. The CDR3 runs 17 residues. V dropped 2 bases and J dropped 1 base, with 18 bases sitting between them. Germline V gene sequence: CDR1 GTSNPN, CDR2 SVGIG (reference sequence). For the CDR3, the DNA is TGTGCCTGGAGTCTGCTAGGTGGGGTCGGGTCTGGAAACACCATATATTTT. It is translated as CAWSLLGGVGSGNTIYF.

This clone was seen just once. The rearrangement links TRBV11-2 to TRBJ2-2, with 7 bases matching TRBD2. Germline V lookup: CDR1 SGHAT, CDR2 FQNNGV. The V segment lost 5 bases and the J segment 1 base; nucleotides outside the gene matches: 10. The CDR3 runs 17 residues. The CDR3 loop is CASSPRQRGGNTGELFF. As DNA, the CDR3 is TGTGCCAGCAGCCCTCGCCAGCGGGGCGGGAACACCGGGGAGCTGTTTTTT.

The chain recombines TRBV2 with TRBJ2-1, with 7 bases matching TRBD1. The germline V gene encodes CDR1 SNHLY and CDR2 FYNNEI. This CDR3 has 12 residues. The trim removed 6 bases at V and 7 bases at J, leaving 3 bases unmatched. CDR3 nucleotide sequence: TGTGCCAGCAGCCACAGGGGAAATGAGCAGTTCTTC. Protein: CASSHRGNEQFF.

The chain combines TRBV28 with TRBJ2-7; the D gene could be TRBD1 or TRBD2 (5 bases each). The CDR3 is 14 residues long. Germline V gene lookup returns CDR1 MDHEN and CDR2 SYDVKM. The ends were cut back, 5 bases at V and 2 bases at J, with 13 bases in the middle. The CDR3 protein is CASSPGDDPYEQYF. CDR3 bases: TGTGCCAGCAGTCCCGGGGACGACCCCTACGAGCAGTACTTC.

The rearrangement links TRBV18 to TRBJ2-7; 12 bases fit TRBD2. Germline trimming cut 6 bases from V and 3 bases from J; bases unmatched to any gene: 3. Germline CDR1 is KGHSH and CDR2 is LQKENI. This CDR3 is built from 14 residues. The CDR3 coding sequence is TGTGCCAGCTCGAGGACTAGCGGGAACTACGAGCAGTACTTC. Protein: CASSRTSGNYEQYF.

The V call is TRBV5-4, the J call TRBJ2-7, with D unclear. The germline V gene has CDR1 SGHNT and CDR2 YYREEE (reference sequence). Trimming removed 0 bases at V and 1 base at J, with 8 bases between. The CDR3 totals 14 residues. The CDR3 nucleotides are TGTGCCAGCAGCTTGGATGGCCCATCCTACGAGCAGTACTTC. Its translation is CASSLDGPSYEQYF.

The rearrangement uses TRBV28 and TRBJ2-3; maybe TRBD2 (5 bases). V was cut by 3 bases and J by 8 bases, with 12 bases left in between. Per germline, CDR1 MDHEN and CDR2 SYDVKM. The CDR3 sequence is 13 residues long. The CDR3 sequence: CASSLEWAGTQYF. CDR3 in DNA: TGTGCCAGCAGTTTGGAGTGGGCGGGTACGCAGTATTTT.

V gene TRBV10-3 combines with J gene TRBJ1-6; D gene ambiguous. The germline V and J ends were trimmed by 0 bases and 8 bases, with 5 bases remaining between them. CDR1 is ENHRY, CDR2 SYGVKD, per germline. The length of the CDR3 is 13 residues. The CDR3 here is CAISESRDSPLHF. The CDR3 DNA is TGTGCCATCAGTGAGTCACGGGATTCACCCCTCCACTTT.

This clone was seen once. The gene calls are TRBV18 and TRBJ2-5; possibly TRBD2 for D (7 bases). Trimming left V 4 bases short and J 4 bases short, with 16 bases between. The germline CDR1 and CDR2 sequences are KGHSH and LQKENI. CDR3 length: 15 amino acids. CDR3 region: CASSRAGARLETQYF. The CDR3 DNA is TGTGCCAGCTCACGTGCGGGGGCCCGGTTAGAGACCCAGTACTTC.

J is TRBJ2-2 and V is TRBV7-2; 7 positions match TRBD2. The CDR3 runs 16 residues. Germline loops: CDR1 SGHTA, CDR2 FQGNSA. V dropped 7 bases and J dropped 2; count of bases not matched to a gene: 10. CDR3 bases: TGTGCCAGCACCCTTCAATCGGGACTAAACACCGGGGAGCTGTTTTTT. This sequence encodes CASTLQSGLNTGELFF.

V gene TRBV4-1 combines with J gene TRBJ1-3; D is undetermined. The V and J ends lost 2 bases and 4 bases respectively, with 9 bases between them. CDR1 and CDR2 from the germline V gene are MGHRA and YSYEKL. The CDR3 runs to 14 residues. Here the CDR3 DNA reads TGCGCCAGCAGCCAACCAGACGGCGGAAACACCATATATTTT. This translates into CASSQPDGGNTIYF.